Below, 18 T cell receptor beta chains from the same sample are listed, as sequenced in a study of CD8+ T cells in alopecia areata. Extracted RNA was reverse transcribed, and the resulting cDNA served as sequencing template. This table comes from immunoSEQ multiplex PCR, and its TCRdb copy is limited to in-frame clones, with some not included. The data hold under 300,000 clones, with about 62% observed a single time. Treatment: oral pan-JAK inhibitor, 5-10 mg twice daily. Sample: CD4+ T cells sorted from blood, taken at week 52, from a patient treated with tofacitinib. Receptors were obtained from a human donor with alopecia areata.

This chain joins TRBV11-1 and TRBJ2-5; 10 positions agree with TRBD2. This CDR3 has 15 residues. From germline, CDR1 is SGHAT and CDR2 FQDESV (reference sequence). V shed 6 bases, J shed 5 bases, and the junction held 9 bases outside the gene matches. This CDR3 is CASRTGLTSGETQYF. CDR3 nucleotides: TGTGCCAGCAGAACCGGGCTGACTAGCGGGGAGACCCAGTACTTC.

The chain links TRBV30 to TRBJ2-7, with 8 positions matching TRBD1. The V gene end was trimmed by 2 bases and the J gene end by 6 bases; junction bases not matched to a gene: 3. The CDR3 consists of 12 residues. Looked up from germline, CDR1 is GTSNPN and CDR2 is SVGIG (reference sequence). The CDR3: CAWSQTGVEQYF. CDR3 bases: TGTGCCTGGAGTCAGACAGGGGTCGAGCAGTACTTC.

This clone appeared a few times. This rearrangement joins TRBV30 to TRBJ2-7, with a weak D call TRBD1 (5 bases). Per germline, CDR1 GTSNPN and CDR2 SVGIG (reference sequence). The CDR3 length is 13 residues. V was trimmed by 6 bases and J by 6 bases, leaving 18 bases between them. The CDR3 nucleotides are TGTGCCTGTATGGGGCGCCGTTTTGCCGAGCAGTACTTC. This sequence encodes CACMGRRFAEQYF.

V usage is TRBV5-1 and J usage is TRBJ1-2; D remains ambiguous. This CDR3 spans 14 amino acids. Germline V gene sequence: CDR1 SGHRS, CDR2 YFSETQ. Between the trimmed V and J ends, which lost 3 bases and 4 bases, there was a span of 13 bases. The CDR3 is CASSSQDGLYGYTF. The CDR3 nucleotides are TGCGCCAGCAGCTCGCAGGACGGCCTCTATGGCTACACCTTC.

The rearrangement joins TRBV6-5 to TRBJ2-5, with 7 nucleotides matching TRBD1. Trimming took 4 bases from V and 5 from J; bases not matched to a gene: 7. This CDR3 is 14 amino acids long. The germline V gene has CDR1 MNHEY and CDR2 SVGAGI. CDR3 amino acids: CASSSNRGRETQYF. The DNA of the CDR3 is TGTGCCAGCAGTTCTAACAGGGGTAGGGAGACCCAGTACTTC.

This clone came up once. V usage is TRBV27 and J usage is TRBJ1-1, with a possible D match to TRBD1 (5 bases). Germline V lookup: CDR1 MNHEY, CDR2 SMNVEV (reference sequence). Trimming cost V 6 bases and J 1 base, with 15 bases left between them. The CDR3 consists of 15 residues. The CDR3 reads CASSLGIGTNTEAFF. The CDR3 DNA follows: TGTGCCAGCAGCCTCGGGATAGGGACGAACACTGAAGCTTTCTTT.

The chain joins TRBV13 to TRBJ2-7, with 7 bases matching TRBD1. V lost 4 bases to trimming and J lost 2 bases; unmatched junction nucleotides: 5. CDR1 and CDR2 from the germline V gene are PRHDT and FYEKMQ (reference sequence). The CDR3 totals 14 residues. Here the CDR3 DNA reads TGTGCCAGCAGCTACGGACAGGCAGCCTACGAGCAGTACTTC. Amino acids: CASSYGQAAYEQYF.

This clone was counted between two and nine times. V and J are TRBV9 and TRBJ2-2, with 10 bases matching TRBD2. Trimming took 0 bases from V and 6 from J; bases not matched to a gene: 5. This CDR3 is 16 amino acids long. Germline CDR1 reads SGDLS; CDR2 reads YYNGEE. The CDR3 sequence: CASSVVAGGLPGELFF. The DNA of the CDR3 is TGTGCCAGCAGCGTAGTAGCGGGGGGTCTCCCCGGGGAGCTGTTTTTT.

The genes are TRBV6-5 and TRBJ1-2; TRBD1 is a possible D gene (5 bases). V was shortened by 4 bases and J by 8 bases, with 14 bases between the two germline ends. Germline CDR1 is MNHEY and CDR2 is SVGAGI. The length of the CDR3 is 13 residues. CDR3 in DNA: TGTGCCAGCAGTTCTCAGGTTCAGGGCGGCTACACCTTC. Its translation: CASSSQVQGGYTF.

The chain joins TRBV30 to TRBJ2-7, with D unclear. The ends were cut back, 3 bases at V and 1 base at J, with 10 bases in the middle. This CDR3 comprises 13 residues. In germline, CDR1 is GTSNPN, CDR2 SVGIG (reference sequence). The CDR3 region has the DNA TGTGCCTGGAGAGTATACGGGTCCTACGAGCAGTACTTC. Amino acids: CAWRVYGSYEQYF.

The chain uses TRBV7-2 and TRBJ2-5; 8 bases line up with TRBD1. The CDR3 contains 15 residues. CDR1 and CDR2 from the germline V gene are SGHTA and FQGNSA. After removal of 0 bases from V and 7 bases from J, the junction contained 7 bases not matched to a gene. The DNA for the CDR3 is TGTGCCAGCAGCTTAGCACCAGGACAGGGCGGGACCCAGTACTTC. It codes for CASSLAPGQGGTQYF.

This chain joins TRBV2 and TRBJ1-5; TRBD1 might be the D (6 bases). The CDR3 loop spans 14 amino acids. V was shortened by 5 bases and J by 7 bases, with 15 bases between the two germline ends. Germline V CDR1 and CDR2: SNHLY, FYNNEI. The CDR3, as DNA: TGTGCCAGCAGTCGAATGTCAGGGGCCCAGCCCCAGCATTTT. It translates to CASSRMSGAQPQHF.

This clone was counted a few times. The CDR3 spells CASSQDSGVNNEQFF. CDR3 in DNA: TGTGCCAGCAGCCAAGATTCAGGGGTCAACAATGAGCAGTTCTTC. This chain uses TRBV4-2 with TRBJ2-1; a possible D gene is TRBD1 (6 bases). The V gene lost 0 bases and the J gene lost 5 bases, with 11 bases spanning the gap. The germline V gene has CDR1 LGHNA and CDR2 YNFKEQ. This CDR3 is built from 15 residues.

There are a few counts of this clone. The V gene is TRBV10-3, the J gene TRBJ2-7, with D perhaps given as TRBD1 or TRBD2 (5 bases each). The CDR3 extends over 11 amino acids. The V gene lost 4 bases and the J gene lost 7 bases, with 8 bases spanning the gap. Germline CDR1 is ENHRY and CDR2 is SYGVKD. The CDR3 DNA reads as TGTGCCATCAGTGTGGGGGTTGAGCAGTACTTC. Translating gives CAISVGVEQYF.

The J gene is TRBJ2-7, the V gene TRBV13; weak D call: TRBD1 (6 bases). The CDR3 totals 13 residues. The V end lost 8 bases, the J end lost 3 bases, and 14 bases lay between the germline ends. The germline CDR1 and CDR2 sequences are PRHDT and FYEKMQ (reference sequence). In DNA form, the CDR3 reads TGTGCCAGCGGATTGACAGGAGGCTACGAGCAGTACTTC. It yields the protein CASGLTGGYEQYF.

This clone was observed a few times. The gene calls are TRBV29-1 and TRBJ1-1; 10 bases map to TRBD1. The CDR3 runs to 14 residues. Germline lookup yields CDR1 SQVTM and CDR2 ANQGSEA. With 7 bases clipped from V and 0 bases from J, the junction kept 5 bases outside the gene matches. CDR3 in amino acids: CSERQGAMNTEAFF. CDR3 sequence (DNA): TGCAGCGAACGACAGGGGGCTATGAACACTGAAGCTTTCTTT. Complete variable domain (other parts from reference TRBV29-1 and TRBJ1-1): SAVISQKPSRDICQRGTSLTIQCQVDSQVTMMFWYRQQPGQSLTLIATANQGSEATYESGFVIDKFPISRPNLTFSTLTVSNMSPEDSSIYLCSERQGAMNTEAFFGQGTRLTVV.

The gene calls are TRBV10-3 and TRBJ2-7, with 8 nucleotides matching TRBD2. V lost 6 bases to trimming and J lost 0 bases; unmatched junction nucleotides: 1. The CDR3 runs to 13 residues. The germline V gene has CDR1 ENHRY and CDR2 SYGVKD. CDR3 region: CAIRGTSSYEQYF. Here the CDR3 DNA reads TGTGCCATCAGGGGGACTAGCTCCTACGAGCAGTACTTC.

The CDR3, as DNA: TGTGCCAGCAGTGAATGGGACAGGGCGCCGGCCCAGTACTTC. Protein sequence: CASSEWDRAPAQYF. The chain employs TRBV2 and TRBJ2-5; 9 bases agree with TRBD1. The V gene end was trimmed by 2 bases and the J gene end by 9 bases; junction bases not matched to a gene: 7. The CDR3 totals 14 residues. The germline V gene has CDR1 SNHLY and CDR2 FYNNEI. Drawing the rest from reference TRBV2 and TRBJ2-5, the complete variable domain is EPEVTQTPSHQVTQMGQEVILRCVPISNHLYFYWYRQILGQKVEFLVSFYNNEISEKSEIFDDQFSVERPDGSNFTLKIRSTKLEDSAMYFCASSEWDRAPAQYFGPGTRLLVL.